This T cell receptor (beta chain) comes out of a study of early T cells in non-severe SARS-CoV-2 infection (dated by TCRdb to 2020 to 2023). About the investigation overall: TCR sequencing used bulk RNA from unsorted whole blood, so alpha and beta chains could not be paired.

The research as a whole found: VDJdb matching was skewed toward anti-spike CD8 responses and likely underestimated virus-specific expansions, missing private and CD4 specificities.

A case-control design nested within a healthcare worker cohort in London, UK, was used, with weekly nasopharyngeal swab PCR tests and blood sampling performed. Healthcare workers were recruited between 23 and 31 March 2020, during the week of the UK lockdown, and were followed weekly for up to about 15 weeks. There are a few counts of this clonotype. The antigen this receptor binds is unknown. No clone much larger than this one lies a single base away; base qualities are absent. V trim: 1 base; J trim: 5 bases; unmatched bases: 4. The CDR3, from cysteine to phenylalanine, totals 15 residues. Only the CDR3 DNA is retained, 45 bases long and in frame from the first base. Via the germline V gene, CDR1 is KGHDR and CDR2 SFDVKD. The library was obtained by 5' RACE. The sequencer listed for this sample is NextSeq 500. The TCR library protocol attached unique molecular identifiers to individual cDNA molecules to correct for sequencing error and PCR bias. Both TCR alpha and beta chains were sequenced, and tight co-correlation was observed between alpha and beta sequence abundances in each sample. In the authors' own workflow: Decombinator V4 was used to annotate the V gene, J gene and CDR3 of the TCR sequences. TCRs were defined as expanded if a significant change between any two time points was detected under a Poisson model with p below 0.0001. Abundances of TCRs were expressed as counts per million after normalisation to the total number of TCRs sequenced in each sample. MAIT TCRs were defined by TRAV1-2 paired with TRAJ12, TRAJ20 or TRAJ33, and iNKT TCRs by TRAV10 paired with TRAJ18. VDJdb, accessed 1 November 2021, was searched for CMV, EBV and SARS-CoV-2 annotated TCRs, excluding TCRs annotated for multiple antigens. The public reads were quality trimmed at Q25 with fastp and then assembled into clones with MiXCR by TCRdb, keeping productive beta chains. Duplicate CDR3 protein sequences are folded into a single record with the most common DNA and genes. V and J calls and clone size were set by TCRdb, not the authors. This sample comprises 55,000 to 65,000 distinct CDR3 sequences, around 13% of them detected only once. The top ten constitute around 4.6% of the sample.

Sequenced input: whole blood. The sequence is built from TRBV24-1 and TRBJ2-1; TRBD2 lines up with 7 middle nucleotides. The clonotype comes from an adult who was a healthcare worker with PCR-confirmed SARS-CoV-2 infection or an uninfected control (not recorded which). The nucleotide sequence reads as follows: TGTGCCACCAGTGATTTTTCAAGCGGGGACAATGAGCAGTTCTTC. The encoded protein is CATSDFSSGDNEQFF.